This TCR beta chain was sequenced during a study of cytotoxic CD8 clonotypes in ibrutinib-treated CLL. The method was immunoSEQ multiplex PCR; TCRdb's version includes in-frame clones alone and lacks a portion of them. Of around 310,000 clones in the sample, 80% were seen once. CDR1 is SGDLS and CDR2 is YYNGEE in the germline V gene. Deletions cut 2 bases from V and 0 bases from J, with 7 bases between. The CDR3 runs to 14 residues. The receptor's source is a human donor with chronic lymphocytic leukemia. The material sequenced was PBMCs, taken before ibrutinib treatment. The chain combines TRBV9 with TRBJ2-3; D not certain. CDR3 nucleotide sequence: TGTGCCAGCAGCGTTGGATTGAGCACAGATACGCAGTATTTT. The encoded protein is CASSVGLSTDTQYF. Full variable domain (missing parts from reference TRBV9 and TRBJ2-3): DSGVTQTPKHLITATGQRVTLRCSPRSGDLSVYWYQQSLDQGLQFLIQYYNGEERAKGNILERFSAQQFPDLHSELNLSSLELGDSALYFCASSVGLSTDTQYFGPGTRLTVL.